Each of the 20 T cell receptor beta chains below was sequenced from the same sample in a study of liver allograft versus peripheral blood T cells. Study-wide background: Hepatic allograft T cell receptor repertoires were evaluated relative to those present in recipients' peripheral blood.

TCRdb used MiXCR to reprocess the reads, holding one entry per CDR3 protein. The data show 8,500 to 9,500 distinct CDR3 sequences, around 21% seen once. The receptors were gathered from a human patient who had a liver transplant. The graft donor may have given rise to some T cells.

By share, this clonotype ranks as medium-sized. The chain uses TRBV6-1 and TRBJ1-2, with a possible D match to TRBD1 (5 bases). V lost 5 bases and J 10 bases, leaving 23 bases between the germline ends. Per the germline V gene, CDR1 is MNHNS and CDR2 is SASEGT. The CDR3 is 15 amino acids. The CDR3 here is CASSYDGVGGTVYTF. The CDR3, as DNA: TGTGCCAGCAGTTACGACGGGGTAGGAGGGACTGTCTACACCTTC.

Judged by abundance, this clonotype is medium-sized. The CDR3 nucleotides are TGTGCCAGCTCACCGGGTCCGCAGGGTAGTAATGAAAAACTGTTTTTT. Translated: CASSPGPQGSNEKLFF. The genes are TRBV18 and TRBJ1-4, with D perhaps matching TRBD1 (5 bases). The CDR3 extends over 16 amino acids. The germline gives CDR1 KGHSH, CDR2 LQKENI. Trimming pared 3 bases from V and 4 bases from J, leaving 15 bases between.

Regarding this clonotype: A clone one base away is much larger, so this may be a read error. The CDR3, as DNA: TGTGCCAGCAGACCCCAGGAGAGGGTAAAGGGGGCGCGAGAGACCCAGTACTTC. Its protein is CASRPQERVKGARETQYF. V gene TRBV6-1 combines with J gene TRBJ2-5; 7 bases are a match to TRBD1. The CDR3 has 18 residues. The germline CDR1 and CDR2 sequences are MNHNS and SASEGT. J was trimmed by 4 bases and V by 6 bases; bases with no gene match: 20.

This clonotype was recorded many times. This chain uses TRBV7-9 with TRBJ2-2; D gene unclear. The CDR3 consists of 14 residues. V was trimmed by 2 bases and J by 6 bases, leaving 10 bases between them. CDR1 SEHNR and CDR2 FQNEAQ come from the germline V gene (reference sequence). For the CDR3, the DNA is TGTGCCAGCAGCTTAATGAACGCGGCCGGGGAGCTGTTTTTT. Amino acids: CASSLMNAAGELFF. The full variable domain, rest sourced from reference TRBV7-9 and TRBJ2-2, is DTGVSQNPRHKITKRGQNVTFRCDPISEHNRLYWYRQTLGQGPEFLTYFQNEAQLEKSRLLSDRFSAERPKGSFSTLEIQRTEQGDSAMYLCASSLMNAAGELFFGEGSRLTVL.

Judged by abundance, this clonotype is medium-sized. The chain couples TRBV7-2 to TRBJ2-6; D unresolved. Germline lookup yields CDR1 SGHTA and CDR2 FQGNSA. The CDR3 length is 15 residues. The germline V and J ends were trimmed by 5 bases and 0 bases, with 8 bases remaining between them. In DNA, the CDR3 is TGTGCCAGCAGCCGTCCGAGCTCTGGGGCCAACGTCCTGACTTTC. This sequence encodes CASSRPSSGANVLTF.

This chain joins TRBV12-3 or TRBV12-4 and TRBJ1-1; D call uncertain. CDR3 size: 13 residues. V dropped 5 bases and J dropped 6 bases, with 13 bases sitting between them. CDR3 nucleotides: TGTGCCAGCAGTATTCGGTTGGTCGCTGAAGCTTTCTTT. Translating gives CASSIRLVAEAFF.

In its sample, this clonotype is medium-sized (0.01 to 0.1%). V is TRBV19 and J is TRBJ1-4; D not resolved. This CDR3 region has 12 residues. V dropped 7 bases and J dropped 7 bases, with 10 bases sitting between them. CDR1 and CDR2 (germline): LNHDA, SQIVND (reference sequence). CDR3 amino acids: CASTSETEKLFF. CDR3 in DNA: TGTGCCAGTACCTCCGAGACTGAAAAACTGTTTTTT.

In regard to this clonotype: This probably arose from a read error, given a far larger clone one base away. The CDR3 sequence is CASSTLTGGDEKLLF. The CDR3 DNA reads as TGTGCCAGCAGTACCCTGACAGGGGGAGATGAAAAACTGCTTTTT. V is TRBV6-6 and J is TRBJ1-4, with TRBD1 matching 9 bases. Germline loops: CDR1 MNHNY, CDR2 SVGAGI (reference sequence). The CDR3 sequence is 15 residues long.

This clonotype occurred once. This rearrangement joins TRBV27 to TRBJ1-5, with D tentatively TRBD1 (6 bases). The germline gives CDR1 MNHEY, CDR2 SMNVEV (reference sequence). V was trimmed by 6 bases and J by 0 bases, leaving 12 bases between them. The CDR3 length is 15 residues. CDR3 sequence: CASREQGNSNQPQHF. CDR3 DNA sequence: TGTGCCAGCAGGGAACAGGGTAATAGCAATCAGCCCCAGCATTTT.

There are a few counts of this clonotype. J is TRBJ1-3 and V is TRBV24-1; D is unresolved. Trimming took 4 bases from V and 0 from J, leaving 9 bases between them. The CDR3 covers 15 residues. The germline V gene has CDR1 KGHDR and CDR2 SFDVKD. The CDR3 is CATSEDGYSGNTIYF. Written as DNA, the CDR3 is TGTGCCACCAGTGAGGACGGGTACTCTGGAAACACCATATATTTT.

By share, this clonotype ranks as medium-sized. The chain recombines TRBV19 with TRBJ1-1; 8 bases align to TRBD1. V was clipped by 4 bases and J by 4 bases; unmatched bases: 8. In germline, CDR1 is LNHDA, CDR2 SQIVND (reference sequence). The CDR3 is 15 amino acids. The CDR3 reads CASSTRTGRGTEAFF. CDR3 bases: TGTGCCAGTAGTACGAGGACAGGGAGGGGCACTGAAGCTTTCTTT.

This clonotype turned up a few times. This chain connects TRBV5-6 to TRBJ2-7; 8 bases are shared with TRBD1. Germline assignment: CDR1 SGHDT and CDR2 YYEEEE. With V trimmed by 2 bases and J by 2 bases, 12 bases remained unmatched. The CDR3 runs 17 residues. The CDR3 DNA reads TGTGCCAGCAGCTTATTCTGGACAGGGCGAATCACCTACGAGCAGTACTTC. This translates into CASSLFWTGRITYEQYF.

The V gene is TRBV30, the J gene TRBJ1-5; D gene ambiguous. Germline-derived CDR1 and CDR2 are GTSNPN and SVGIG (reference sequence). The CDR3 is 13 amino acids. Trimming removed 0 bases at V and 6 bases at J, with 9 bases between. CDR3 loop: CAWSVSQVQPQHF. The CDR3 bases are TGTGCCTGGAGTGTATCTCAGGTTCAGCCCCAGCATTTT.

This clonotype is medium-sized (0.01 to 0.1%) by share. The chain is built from TRBV28 and TRBJ2-7; 12 bases are a match to TRBD2. J lost 3 bases, V lost 4 bases, and 1 base had no gene match. The CDR3 loop spans 14 amino acids. In germline, CDR1 is MDHEN, CDR2 SYDVKM. The CDR3 DNA follows: TGTGCCAGCAGTTCACTAGCGGGAGGCTACGAGCAGTACTTC. This sequence encodes CASSSLAGGYEQYF.

As concerns this clonotype: A much larger clone lies one base from this, so it may be a read error. The chain links TRBV10-3 to TRBJ2-1; D is unresolved. V lost 5 bases to trimming and J lost 4 bases, with 12 bases between them. CDR1 is ENHRY and CDR2 is SYGVKD in the germline V gene. This CDR3 region has 14 residues. CDR3: CAISYSAVYNEQFF. The DNA of the CDR3 is TGTGCCATCAGTTACTCGGCGGTTTACAATGAGCAGTTCTTC.

This sequence joins TRBV11-1 and TRBJ1-1; D unresolved. The ends were cut back, 7 bases at V and 0 bases at J, with 12 bases in the middle. Germline lookup yields CDR1 SGHAT and CDR2 FQDESV (reference sequence). CDR3 length equals 14 residues. The CDR3 nucleotides are TGTGCCAGCACCCCCCAGCATTTGAACACTGAAGCTTTCTTT. It codes for CASTPQHLNTEAFF.

This sequence joins TRBV5-1 and TRBJ2-1; tentatively, D is TRBD2 (7 bases). V lost 0 bases and J 10 bases, leaving 14 bases between the germline ends. The germline CDR1 and CDR2 sequences are SGHRS and YFSETQ. The CDR3 contains 14 residues. The CDR3: CASSLEGGPGEQFF. CDR3 DNA sequence: TGCGCCAGCAGCTTGGAGGGGGGGCCCGGGGAGCAGTTCTTC.

This clonotype is medium-sized within its sample. This chain uses TRBV15 with TRBJ2-4, with D perhaps TRBD1 (7 bases). Deletions cut 1 base from V and 0 bases from J, with 13 bases between. CDR1 and CDR2 (germline): LNHNV, YYDKDF (reference sequence). There are 17 residues in the CDR3. This CDR3 is CATSRGGQGGAKNIQYF. In nucleotides, the CDR3 is TGTGCCACCAGCAGAGGAGGCCAGGGGGGAGCCAAAAACATTCAGTACTTC.

By sample fraction, this clonotype is medium-sized (0.01 to 0.1%). The chain couples TRBV6-6 to TRBJ2-5, with 11 bases identical to TRBD1. The germline CDR1 and CDR2 sequences are MNHNY and SVGAGI (reference sequence). The CDR3 totals 16 residues. J gave up 5 bases and V 4 bases, and 9 bases lay outside the gene matches. CDR3 sequence (DNA): TGTGCCAGCAGTTCCTGGACAGGGGGCTCTCGGGAGACCCAGTACTTC. It encodes CASSSWTGGSRETQYF.

V is TRBV2 and J is TRBJ1-6; 7 bases match TRBD1. Germline lookup yields CDR1 SNHLY and CDR2 FYNNEI. The length of the CDR3 is 17 residues. The junction had 16 bases not matched to a gene; V was cut back by 6 bases and J by 8 bases. The DNA of the CDR3 is TGTGCCAGCAGCAGGACCTCAGGGGGGATTATCGATTCACCCCTCCACTTT. It yields the protein CASSRTSGGIIDSPLHF.